Reported below is one TCR beta chain. Per the original data handling: Estimation of nucleated cell counts was performed using reference gene primer amplification. The table came from immunoSEQ multiplex PCR; TCRdb's copy has only in-frame clones and leaves some out. V, J and clone size were drawn from that table, and D and trimming were deduced from the DNA. The table records about 100,000 clones, over 85% of them present only once. This sample was taken from a study of blood T cell repertoires in COVID-19. Study as a whole: Specimens from acute and convalescent COVID-19 originated in the United States, Italy and Spain. In each case, the material was cDNA or gDNA derived from T cells, B-cell-depleted T cells, or PBMCs.

The specimen was peripheral blood. The TCR was taken from a man aged 70-80 years with acute or convalescent COVID-19.

The DNA for the CDR3 is TGTGCCAGCAGCCTGAGGGACAGGGGGGACAATGAGCAGTTCTTC. Protein product: CASSLRDRGDNEQFF. The V gene is TRBV7-9, the J gene TRBJ2-1; 11 bases are a match to TRBD1. CDR1 and CDR2 (germline): SEHNR, FQNEAQ (reference sequence). J gave up 5 bases and V 5 bases, and 5 bases lay outside the gene matches. The CDR3 covers 15 residues.